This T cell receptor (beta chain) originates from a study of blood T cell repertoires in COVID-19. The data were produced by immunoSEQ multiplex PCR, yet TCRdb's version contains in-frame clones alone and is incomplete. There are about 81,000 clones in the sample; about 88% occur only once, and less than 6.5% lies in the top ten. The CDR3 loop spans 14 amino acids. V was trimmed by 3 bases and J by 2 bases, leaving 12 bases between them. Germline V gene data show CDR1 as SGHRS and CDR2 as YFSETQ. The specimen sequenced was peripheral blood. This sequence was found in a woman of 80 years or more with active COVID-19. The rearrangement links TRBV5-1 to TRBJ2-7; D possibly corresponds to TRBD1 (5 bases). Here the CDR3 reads CASSSRGRAYEQYF. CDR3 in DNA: TGCGCCAGCAGCTCTAGAGGCAGGGCCTACGAGCAGTACTTC.